This is a list of T cell receptor beta chains from one sample in a study of blood T cell repertoires in COVID-19. Sequencing was performed with immunoSEQ multiplex PCR; in TCRdb, only in-frame clones are kept and a portion is missing. The sample shows about 260,000 clones, about 86% of them seen only once. The sample consisted of PBMCs or T cells enriched from blood (not recorded which). Receptors originate from a man aged 30 to 39 with acute COVID-19. Each CDR3 is given with its conserved first and last residue. The order of the fields is D gene, clone size, V gene, J gene, CDR3 DNA, CDR3 protein. D genes are given only for firm matches. Some rows mark clone size as missing; the rest say once, few, many or name a class of expanded clone.

>NA|NA|TRBV7-2|TRBJ1-5
TGTGCCAGCAGCTGGGACATGTCGGAGATCCAGCATTTT
CASSWDMSEIQHF
>NA|NA|TRBV7-9|TRBJ1-1
TGTGCCAGCAGCCTAACGCAGGGCACTGAAGCTTTCTTT
CASSLTQGTEAFF
>NA|NA|TRBV6-2/TRBV6-3|TRBJ1-2
TGTGCCAGCAGTGTAGCACTGAACGATGGCTACACCTTC
CASSVALNDGYTF
>TRBD1|NA|TRBV5-6|TRBJ1-6
TGTGCCAGCAGCCTCCGACAGGGAAGGAACTCACCCCTCCACTTT
CASSLRQGRNSPLHF
>NA|few|TRBV6-5|TRBJ1-6
TGTGCCAGCAGCTCCGCAAACAGGGATAGTCACCTCCACTTT
CASSSANRDSHLHF
>TRBD1|NA|TRBV9|TRBJ1-1
TGTGCCAGCAGCGTAGTCGGACAGGGGGACACTGAAGCTTTCTTT
CASSVVGQGDTEAFF
>TRBD2|NA|TRBV24-1|TRBJ2-1
TGTGCCACCAGTGAAACGAAGCGGGGGGGTCCCTACAATGAGCAGTTCTTC
CATSETKRGGPYNEQFF
>NA|few|TRBV7-3|TRBJ2-1
TGTGCCAGCAGCTTAAATCGGTTGGACAATGAGCAGTTCTTC
CASSLNRLDNEQFF
>TRBD2|NA|TRBV2|TRBJ2-1
TGTGCCAGTCTTGGGTCGCGGGGGTCCTACAATGAGCAGTTCTTC
CASLGSRGSYNEQFF
>NA|NA|TRBV5-1|TRBJ2-3
TGTGCCAGCAGGGCACAGGAGGGGCTGATAGATACGCAGTATTTT
CASRAQEGLIDTQYF
>NA|few|TRBV18|TRBJ2-2
TGTGCCAGCTCACCACCGCCACAGAATTACTTGAACACCGGGGAGCTGTTTTTT
CASSPPPQNYLNTGELFF
>TRBD1|NA|TRBV24-1|TRBJ1-1
TGTGCCACCAGTGAGGTGACAGGGCCTGCGGACACTGAAGCTTTCTTT
CATSEVTGPADTEAFF
>TRBD1|NA|TRBV7-9|TRBJ1-4
TGTGCCAGCAGCTACGGACAGGGGGAATTTGAAAAACTGTTTTTT
CASSYGQGEFEKLFF
>TRBD2|NA|TRBV29-1|TRBJ2-3
TGCAGCGGGAAGTCGACTAGCGGGAGAGATACGCAGTATTTT
CSGKSTSGRDTQYF
>TRBD1|NA|TRBV12-3/TRBV12-4|TRBJ1-5
TGTGCCAGCAGCCCTACAGGGGATCAGCCCCAGCATTTT
CASSPTGDQPQHF
>TRBD2|many|TRBV10-2|TRBJ2-2
TGCGCCAGCAGTGTCGGGGGGGACGGCGGGGAGCTGTTTTTT
CASSVGGDGGELFF
>NA|once|TRBV7-9|TRBJ1-1
TGTGCCAGCAGCTTGTCCGTAGGGAGTACTGAAGCTTTCTTT
CASSLSVGSTEAFF
>NA|few|TRBV25-1|TRBJ1-1
TGTGCCAGCAGTGAATTCCAGAAGAACACTGAAGCTTTCTTT
CASSEFQKNTEAFF
>NA|NA|TRBV9|TRBJ1-5
TGTGCCAGCAGCGTAGAACCCGGGAGCAATCAGCCCCAGCATTTT
CASSVEPGSNQPQHF
>NA|NA|TRBV28|TRBJ1-6
TGTGCCAGCGGCAGGGGAAATTCACCCCTCCACTTT
CASGRGNSPLHF
>NA|NA|TRBV20-1|TRBJ2-3
TGCAGTGCCCCGTCGTCGGATACGCAGTATTTT
CSAPSSDTQYF
>NA|NA|TRBV24-1|TRBJ2-1
TGTGCCACCAGTGATTTGGGAGGGACGATCCTCTCCTACAATGAGCAGTTCTTC
CATSDLGGTILSYNEQFF
>NA|NA|TRBV2|TRBJ2-2
TGTGCCAGCAGTGAGGCCCCAGGGTACACCGGGGAGCTGTTTTTT
CASSEAPGYTGELFF
>TRBD1|NA|TRBV6-5|TRBJ2-4
TGTGCCAGCAGTTTTACGACAGGGACCAAAAACATTCAGTACTTC
CASSFTTGTKNIQYF
>NA|NA|TRBV5-6|TRBJ1-4
TGTGCCAGCAGCGCAAACTTACTACAAGGTCGAGGGGAAAAACTGTTTTTT
CASSANLLQGRGEKLFF
>NA|NA|TRBV29-1|TRBJ1-2
TGCCCTGGGGCCCTCGTACTTTATGGCTACACCTTC
CPGALVLYGYTF
>NA|NA|TRBV9|TRBJ2-1
TGTGCCAGCAGCGTAGACCCTCTTGGGACTGGGGACAATGAGCAGTTCTTC
CASSVDPLGTGDNEQFF
>NA|NA|TRBV12-5|TRBJ2-1
TGTGCTAGTGGTTTGCAGGGGAATGAGCAGTTCTTC
CASGLQGNEQFF
>NA|few|TRBV5-1|TRBJ1-4
TGCGCCAGCAGCCAGGGGATCGCTAATGAAAAACTGTTTTTT
CASSQGIANEKLFF
>TRBD2|NA|TRBV19|TRBJ2-3
TGTGCCAGTAGTATCCCTAGCGGGGGGCCCTTTTCTAGCACAGATACGCAGTATTTT
CASSIPSGGPFSSTDTQYF
>TRBD1|NA|TRBV29-1|TRBJ1-1
TGCAGCGCCGAGACAGGGGTGAACACTGAAGCTTTCTTT
CSAETGVNTEAFF
>NA|NA|TRBV7-2|TRBJ2-2
TGTGCCAGCAGCCGCCCGGGTGCCGGGGAGCTGTTTTTT
CASSRPGAGELFF
>NA|NA|TRBV6-5|TRBJ1-1
TGTGCCAGCAGTTTGGAAGGGGGGGCGAACACTGAAGCTTTCTTT
CASSLEGGANTEAFF
>TRBD2|NA|TRBV14|TRBJ2-3
TGTGCCAGCAGAAATTCCGGGACTAGCGTGGATACGCAGTATTTT
CASRNSGTSVDTQYF
>TRBD2|NA|TRBV11-2|TRBJ2-1
TGTGCCAGCAGCCAGGCCGGGACTAGCAATTTTGAGCAGTTCTTC
CASSQAGTSNFEQFF
>NA|few|TRBV13|TRBJ1-2
TGTGCCAGCAGCTTTGAGGGGGGGAGCTATGGCTACACCTTC
CASSFEGGSYGYTF
>NA|NA|TRBV9|TRBJ1-3
TGTGCCAGCAGCGTAGGAACAGGATGGTCTGGAAACACCATATATTTT
CASSVGTGWSGNTIYF
>NA|NA|TRBV19|TRBJ1-5
TGTGCCAGTAGTACCACGGGGAACGGCAATCAGCCCCAGCATTTT
CASSTTGNGNQPQHF
>NA|once|TRBV28|TRBJ2-1
TGTGCCAGCAGTTACGACCCCCGCACGGTGCAGGGTGAGCAGTTCTTC
CASSYDPRTVQGEQFF
>TRBD1|NA|TRBV10-3|TRBJ1-2
TGTGCCATCAGTGAGCAACTTAGGACAGGGGGAGGCTACACCTTC
CAISEQLRTGGGYTF
>NA|NA|TRBV11-2|TRBJ1-6
TGTGCCAGCAGCCCACAAACACGATATAATTCACCCCTCCACTTT
CASSPQTRYNSPLHF
>TRBD1|NA|TRBV7-2|TRBJ2-5
TGTGCCAGCAGCGGGAGCGGACAGGGACAAGAGACCCAGTACTTC
CASSGSGQGQETQYF
>TRBD2|NA|TRBV24-1|TRBJ2-5
TGTGCCACCAGTGATTTATTAGCGGGGGTAGCGACCCAGTACTTC
CATSDLLAGVATQYF
>TRBD2|once|TRBV5-1|TRBJ2-5
TGCGCCAGCAGCTTCGGGACTATTGAGACCCAGTACTTC
CASSFGTIETQYF
>NA|NA|TRBV19|TRBJ1-3
TGTGCCAGTATTCTTACCTACAGGCGACTCGATGGAAACACCATATATTTT
CASILTYRRLDGNTIYF
>NA|NA|TRBV7-9|TRBJ2-5
TGTGCCAGCAGCGAAGACAGATACAAGAAGACCCAGTACTTC
CASSEDRYKKTQYF
>TRBD1|NA|TRBV19|TRBJ2-5
TGTGCCAGTAGTCTGCGGACAGGATCAGAGACCCAGTACTTC
CASSLRTGSETQYF
>TRBD1|NA|TRBV5-4|TRBJ1-3
TGTGCCAGCAGCTTCCGTGGGACAGGGATAGGAAACACCATATATTTT
CASSFRGTGIGNTIYF
>TRBD2|NA|TRBV28|TRBJ2-2
TGTGCCAGCAGTCTATGGACTAGCGGGAGTCGTGGCACCGGGGAGCTGTTTTTT
CASSLWTSGSRGTGELFF
>TRBD1|NA|TRBV3-1/TRBV3-2|TRBJ1-5
TGTGCCAGCAGCCACCAGGACAGGGGTGACAATCAGCCCCAGCATTTT
CASSHQDRGDNQPQHF
>TRBD1|NA|TRBV28|TRBJ1-2
TGTGCCACCTCAGGGGGCAAGAACTATGGCTACACCTTC
CATSGGKNYGYTF
>NA|NA|TRBV14|TRBJ1-1
TGTGCCAGCAGCCCCTTATACACAGGGAGGAACACTGAAGCTTTCTTT
CASSPLYTGRNTEAFF
>NA|NA|TRBV6-5|TRBJ1-5
TGTGCCAGCAGTTCCGACAGAGTAGAACAGCCCCAGCATTTT
CASSSDRVEQPQHF